These T cell receptor beta chains were read from a single sample in a study of blood T cell repertoires in COVID-19. Sequencing used immunoSEQ multiplex PCR; TCRdb keeps in-frame clones, though not all of them. Of about 170,000 clones in the sample, 70% to 90% are singletons; the top ten hold around 7.7%. Sequences were obtained from peripheral blood. These receptors all stem from a man aged 35 to 55 who had recovered from COVID-19. CDR3s include the opening cysteine and the closing phenylalanine or tryptophan. The D gene is left open where the match is weak. Not every row has a clone size; where given, it reads once, few, many or a size class.

NA	TRBD2	TRBJ2-7	TRBV4-1	CASSPHLTSGRAPYEQYF	TGCGCCAGCAGCCCCCACTTGACTAGCGGGAGGGCCCCCTACGAGCAGTACTTC
NA	TRBD2	TRBJ2-3	TRBV7-9	CASSRGGAALRTQYF	TGTGCCAGCAGCCGCGGGGGGGCCGCTCTGAGGACGCAGTATTTT
NA	TRBD1	TRBJ2-7	TRBV9	CASSATGTVGSYEQYF	TGTGCCAGCAGCGCGACCGGGACAGTGGGCTCCTACGAGCAGTACTTC
once	NA	TRBJ2-7	TRBV18	CASSPAADFYEQYF	TGTGCCAGCTCACCCGCGGCAGATTTCTACGAGCAGTACTTC
NA	TRBD1	TRBJ1-1	TRBV18	CASALTGVALSEAFF	TGTGCCAGCGCACTTACAGGGGTTGCTTTGTCTGAAGCTTTCTTT
NA	NA	TRBJ2-1	TRBV3-1/TRBV3-2	CASSQAGREQFF	TGTGCCAGCAGCCAAGCGGGGAGGGAGCAGTTCTTC
NA	NA	TRBJ2-7	TRBV9	CASSRDSYEQYF	TGTGCCAGCAGTAGAGATTCCTACGAGCAGTACTTC
once	NA	TRBJ2-1	TRBV6-6	CASSRTEYNEQFF	TGTGCCAGCAGTCGGACGGAGTACAATGAGCAGTTCTTC
NA	TRBD1	TRBJ2-5	TRBV13	CASSARGRETQYF	TGTGCCAGCAGCGCAAGGGGGCGTGAGACCCAGTACTTC
NA	TRBD1	TRBJ1-1	TRBV6-5	CASIPGGWDTEAFF	TGTGCCAGCATCCCAGGGGGTTGGGACACTGAAGCTTTCTTT
NA	TRBD1	TRBJ1-2	TRBV27	CASSLGAGQGALGYTF	TGTGCCAGCAGTTTGGGCGCGGGACAGGGGGCGCTTGGCTACACCTTC
NA	TRBD2	TRBJ2-2	TRBV7-2	CASSSGTSGAKVTGELFF	TGTGCCAGCAGCTCCGGGACTAGCGGGGCTAAAGTCACCGGGGAGCTGTTTTTT
few	NA	TRBJ1-4	TRBV6-5	CASSSSWGPNEKLFF	TGTGCCAGCAGTTCGTCGTGGGGCCCCAATGAAAAACTGTTTTTT
NA	NA	TRBJ1-3	TRBV4-2	CASSKGYPRERGLSGNTIYF	TGTGCCAGCAGCAAAGGCTACCCAAGAGAGAGAGGGCTCTCTGGAAACACCATATATTTT
NA	NA	TRBJ2-2	TRBV30	CAWRLGNTGELFF	TGTGCCTGGAGACTAGGGAACACCGGGGAGCTGTTTTTT
NA	TRBD1	TRBJ1-1	TRBV4-1	CASSQKGTVEAFF	TGCGCCAGCAGCCAAAAGGGGACAGTTGAAGCTTTCTTT
NA	NA	TRBJ2-3	TRBV29-1	CSVVRGGDTQYF	TGCAGCGTTGTCAGGGGTGGGGATACGCAGTATTTT
few	NA	TRBJ2-1	TRBV5-1	CASSLNSNNEQFF	TGCGCCAGCAGCTTGAACAGCAACAATGAGCAGTTCTTC
NA	TRBD1	TRBJ1-2	TRBV18	CASSPKQGANYGYTF	TGTGCCAGCTCACCAAAACAGGGGGCTAACTATGGCTACACCTTC
NA	TRBD2	TRBJ2-1	TRBV3-1/TRBV3-2	CASSQARVSGGEQFF	TGTGCCAGCAGCCAAGCTAGGGTGAGCGGGGGTGAGCAGTTCTTC
NA	NA	TRBJ1-5	TRBV11-2	CASSLGTPGQPQHF	TGTGCCAGCAGCTTAGGTACCCCGGGACAGCCCCAGCATTTT
NA	NA	TRBJ2-5	TRBV5-4	CASSRDFQETQYF	TGTGCCAGCAGCAGGGACTTCCAAGAGACCCAGTACTTC
once	NA	TRBJ1-3	TRBV7-9	CASSLSTGNTIYF	TGTGCCAGCAGCTTAAGCACTGGAAACACCATATATTTT
NA	NA	TRBJ2-2	TRBV7-8	CASSSKSYTGELFF	TGTGCCAGCAGCTCAAAATCCTATACCGGGGAGCTGTTTTTT
NA	NA	TRBJ2-7	TRBV7-2	CASSSYSEEQYF	TGTGCCAGCAGCTCCTACTCGGAGGAGCAGTACTTC
NA	TRBD1	TRBJ1-4	TRBV5-4	CASSPGGATNEKLFF	TGTGCCAGCAGCCCAGGGGGAGCGACTAATGAAAAACTGTTTTTT
NA	TRBD1	TRBJ2-3	TRBV19	CASRDRGWDTQYF	TGTGCCAGTAGGGACAGGGGATGGGATACGCAGTATTTT
NA	NA	TRBJ1-6	TRBV24-1	CATQGDRFSPLHF	TGCGCCACCCAGGGCGACAGATTTTCACCCCTCCACTTT
NA	TRBD2	TRBJ2-1	TRBV30	CAWSAPQRDPHNEQFF	TGTGCCTGGAGCGCCCCCCAGCGGGACCCCCACAATGAGCAGTTCTTC
NA	NA	TRBJ2-2	TRBV7-2	CASSLVVVSGELFF	TGTGCCAGCAGCTTAGTAGTGGTTTCCGGGGAGCTGTTTTTT
NA	TRBD1	TRBJ1-5	TRBV6-5	CASSQDRGRSQPQHF	TGTGCCAGCAGTCAGGACAGGGGGCGAAGTCAGCCCCAGCATTTT
NA	NA	TRBJ1-4	TRBV15	CATRTPGATNEKLFF	TGTGCCACCAGGACACCGGGGGCAACTAATGAAAAACTGTTTTTT
NA	NA	TRBJ1-4	TRBV7-2	CASSLTGSNEKLFF	TGTGCCAGCAGCTTAACGGGTTCTAATGAAAAACTGTTTTTT
once	NA	TRBJ2-1	TRBV7-9	CASSLILDNEQFF	TGTGCCAGCAGCTTAATCCTAGACAATGAGCAGTTCTTC
NA	TRBD1	TRBJ2-7	TRBV6-1	CASSDDRGAYEQYF	TGTGCCAGCAGTGACGACAGGGGGGCCTACGAGCAGTACTTC
NA	NA	TRBJ1-2	TRBV3-1/TRBV3-2	CASSQYSRGNYGYTF	TGTGCCAGCAGCCAATACTCCAGGGGAAACTATGGCTACACCTTC
NA	NA	TRBJ2-6	TRBV27	CASSAVHSGANVLTF	TGTGCCAGCAGTGCCGTACACTCTGGGGCCAACGTCCTGACTTTC
NA	NA	TRBJ2-1	TRBV21-1	CASSKEGQGWVF	TGTGCCAGCAGCAAAGAGGGTCAGGGTTGGGTCTTC
NA	TRBD2	TRBJ2-7	TRBV29-1	CSVEDGIAGGHEQYF	TGCAGCGTTGAAGATGGGATAGCGGGAGGTCACGAGCAGTACTTC
NA	TRBD2	TRBJ2-7	TRBV11-2	CASSSRLAAYEQYF	TGTGCCAGCAGCTCCCGACTAGCGGCCTACGAGCAGTACTTC